What follows is one T cell receptor (beta chain) and its context. Its antigen is still unknown. The data were obtained in a study of shared clonotypes between healthy human individuals. Study information: Each donor contributed plates that comprised three CD4 naive, three CD4 memory, two CD8 naive and one CD8 memory. Study outcomes and limitations: Clonotype sharing among donors was expected to depend on sequencing depth.

Clones were read by immunoSEQ multiplex PCR, and TCRdb kept only the in-frame ones, dropping some. The data show more than 550,000 clones, 90% seen once. Germline V gene sequence: CDR1 SGHTA, CDR2 FQGNSA. The CDR3 consists of 17 residues. With 5 bases clipped from V and 4 bases from J, the junction kept 11 bases outside the gene matches. The sample comprised memory CD8+ T cells from PBMCs. Indicated subset: CD45RO+ cells pooled with CCR7-negative TemRA cells. The chain uses TRBV7-2 and TRBJ2-2; 9 nucleotides align to TRBD2. The sequence was collected from a young man in good health. Some clones in this sample may be carry-over from other donors' samples. The CDR3 reads CASSPSSGTSFTGELFF. The CDR3 DNA sequence: TGTGCCAGCAGCCCCTCCTCGGGGACTAGCTTCACCGGGGAGCTGTTTTTT.